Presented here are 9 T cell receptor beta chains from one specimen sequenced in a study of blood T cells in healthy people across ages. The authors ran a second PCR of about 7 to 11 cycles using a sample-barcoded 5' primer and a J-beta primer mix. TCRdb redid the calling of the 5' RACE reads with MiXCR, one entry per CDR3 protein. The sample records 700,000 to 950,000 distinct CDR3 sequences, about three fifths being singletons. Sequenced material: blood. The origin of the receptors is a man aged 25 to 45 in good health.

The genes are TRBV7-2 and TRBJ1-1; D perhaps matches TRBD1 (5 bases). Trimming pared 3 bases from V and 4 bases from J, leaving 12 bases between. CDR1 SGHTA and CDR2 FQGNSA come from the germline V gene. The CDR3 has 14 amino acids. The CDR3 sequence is CASSFRGTVTEAFF. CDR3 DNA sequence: TGTGCCAGCAGCTTTCGAGGGACCGTCACTGAAGCTTTCTTT.

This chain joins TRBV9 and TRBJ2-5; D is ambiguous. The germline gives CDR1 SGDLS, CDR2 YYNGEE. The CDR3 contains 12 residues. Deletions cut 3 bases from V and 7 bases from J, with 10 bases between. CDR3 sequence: CASSAPRRTQYF. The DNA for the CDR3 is TGTGCCAGCAGCGCCCCCCGCAGGACCCAGTACTTC.

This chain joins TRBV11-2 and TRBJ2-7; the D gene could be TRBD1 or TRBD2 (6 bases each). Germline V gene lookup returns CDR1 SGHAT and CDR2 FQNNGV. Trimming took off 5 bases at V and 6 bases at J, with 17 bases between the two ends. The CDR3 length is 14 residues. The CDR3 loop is CASSTPSQGGEQYF. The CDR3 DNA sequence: TGTGCCAGCAGCACCCCGTCACAGGGAGGCGAGCAGTACTTC.

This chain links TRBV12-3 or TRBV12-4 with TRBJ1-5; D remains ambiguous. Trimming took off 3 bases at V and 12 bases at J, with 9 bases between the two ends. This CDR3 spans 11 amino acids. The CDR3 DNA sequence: TGTGCCAGCAGTTTGGCCTACTACCAGCATTTT. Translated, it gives CASSLAYYQHF.

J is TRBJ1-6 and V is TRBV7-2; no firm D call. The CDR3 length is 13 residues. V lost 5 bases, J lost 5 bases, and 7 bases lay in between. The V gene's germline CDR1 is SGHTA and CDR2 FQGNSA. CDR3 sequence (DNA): TGTGCCAGCAGCGTGTTAAATAATTCACCCCTCCACTTT. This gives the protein CASSVLNNSPLHF.

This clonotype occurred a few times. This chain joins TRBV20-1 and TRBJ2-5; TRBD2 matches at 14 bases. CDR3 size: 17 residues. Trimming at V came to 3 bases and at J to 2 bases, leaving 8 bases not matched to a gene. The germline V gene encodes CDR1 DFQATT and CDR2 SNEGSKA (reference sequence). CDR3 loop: CSASRLAGGGRQETQYF. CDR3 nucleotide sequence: TGCAGTGCTAGCCGACTAGCGGGAGGGGGGCGACAAGAGACCCAGTACTTC.

The CDR3 region is CASSLVGDSQPQHF. DNA of the CDR3: TGTGCCAGCAGCTTAGTCGGGGACAGTCAGCCCCAGCATTTT. V gene TRBV11-2 combines with J gene TRBJ1-5, with 7 bases that match TRBD1. Germline CDR1 and CDR2: SGHAT and FQNNGV. This CDR3 comprises 14 residues. The trim removed 1 base at V and 6 bases at J, leaving 3 bases unmatched.

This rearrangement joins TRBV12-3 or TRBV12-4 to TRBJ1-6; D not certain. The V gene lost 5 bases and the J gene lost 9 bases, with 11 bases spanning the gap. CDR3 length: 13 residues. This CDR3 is CASSSTTSSPLHF. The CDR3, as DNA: TGTGCCAGCAGTAGCACGACGAGTTCACCCCTCCACTTT.

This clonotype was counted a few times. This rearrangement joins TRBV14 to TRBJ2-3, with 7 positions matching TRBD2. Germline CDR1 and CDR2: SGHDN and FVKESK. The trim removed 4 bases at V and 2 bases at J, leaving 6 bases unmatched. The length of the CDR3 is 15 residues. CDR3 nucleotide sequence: TGTGCCAGCAGCCCACTCGGGACTACCACAGATACGCAGTATTTT. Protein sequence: CASSPLGTTTDTQYF.